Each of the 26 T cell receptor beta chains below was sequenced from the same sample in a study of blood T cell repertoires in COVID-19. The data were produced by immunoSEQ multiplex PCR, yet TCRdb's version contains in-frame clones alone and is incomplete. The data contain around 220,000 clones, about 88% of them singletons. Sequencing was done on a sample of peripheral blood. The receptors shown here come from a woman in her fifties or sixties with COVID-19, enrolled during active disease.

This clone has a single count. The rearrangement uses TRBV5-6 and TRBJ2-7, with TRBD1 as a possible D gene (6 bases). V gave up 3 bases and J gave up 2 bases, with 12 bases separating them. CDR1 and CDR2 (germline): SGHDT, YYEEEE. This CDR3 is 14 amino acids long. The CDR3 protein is CASSSRDKTYEQYF. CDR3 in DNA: TGTGCCAGCAGCTCCCGGGACAAGACCTACGAGCAGTACTTC.

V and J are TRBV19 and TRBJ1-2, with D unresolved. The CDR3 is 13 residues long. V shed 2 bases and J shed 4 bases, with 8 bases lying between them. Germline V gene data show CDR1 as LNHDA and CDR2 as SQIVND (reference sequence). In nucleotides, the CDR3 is TGTGCCAGTAGTATACAGACTTTCTATGGCTACACCTTC. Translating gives CASSIQTFYGYTF.

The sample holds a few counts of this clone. As DNA, the CDR3 is TGCGCCAGCAGCTTGGCCATCGGTCCGGGCAGGGACCAAGAGACCCAGTACTTC. This sequence encodes CASSLAIGPGRDQETQYF. This chain links TRBV5-1 with TRBJ2-5, with a tentative D call TRBD1 (5 bases). Looked up from germline, CDR1 is SGHRS and CDR2 is YFSETQ. Between the trimmed V and J ends, which lost 0 bases and 0 bases, there was a span of 18 bases. The CDR3 sequence is 18 residues long.

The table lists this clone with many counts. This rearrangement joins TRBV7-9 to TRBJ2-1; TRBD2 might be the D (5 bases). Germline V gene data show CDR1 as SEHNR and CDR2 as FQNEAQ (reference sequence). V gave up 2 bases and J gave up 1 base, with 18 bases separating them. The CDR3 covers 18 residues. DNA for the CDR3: TGTGCCAGCAGCTTATCGCGGGTTGTGGGTCTTTCCTACAATGAGCAGTTCTTC. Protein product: CASSLSRVVGLSYNEQFF.

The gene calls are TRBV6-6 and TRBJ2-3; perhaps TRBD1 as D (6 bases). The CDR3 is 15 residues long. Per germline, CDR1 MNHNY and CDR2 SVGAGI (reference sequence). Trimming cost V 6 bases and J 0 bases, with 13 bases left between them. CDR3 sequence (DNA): TGTGCCAGCAGCTTAATTGGACAGAGCACAGATACGCAGTATTTT. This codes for CASSLIGQSTDTQYF.

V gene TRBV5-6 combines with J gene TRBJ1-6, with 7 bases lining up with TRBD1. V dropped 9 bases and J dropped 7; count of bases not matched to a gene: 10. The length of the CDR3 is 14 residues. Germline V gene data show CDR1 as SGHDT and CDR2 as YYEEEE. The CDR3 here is CATHSAGGNSPLHF. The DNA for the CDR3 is TGTGCCACCCATTCGGCAGGGGGGAATTCACCCCTCCACTTT. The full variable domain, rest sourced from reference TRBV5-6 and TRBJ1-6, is DAGVTQSPTHLIKTRGQQVTLRCSPKSGHDTVSWYQQALGQGPQFIFQYYEEEERQRGNFPDRFSGHQFPNYSSELNVNALLLGDSALYLCATHSAGGNSPLHFGNGTRLTVT.

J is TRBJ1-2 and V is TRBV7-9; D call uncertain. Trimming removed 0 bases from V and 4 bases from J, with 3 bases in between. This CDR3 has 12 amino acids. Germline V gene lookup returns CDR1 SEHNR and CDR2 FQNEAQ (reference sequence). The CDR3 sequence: CASSLAFYGYTF. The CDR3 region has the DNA TGTGCCAGCAGCTTAGCCTTCTATGGCTACACCTTC.

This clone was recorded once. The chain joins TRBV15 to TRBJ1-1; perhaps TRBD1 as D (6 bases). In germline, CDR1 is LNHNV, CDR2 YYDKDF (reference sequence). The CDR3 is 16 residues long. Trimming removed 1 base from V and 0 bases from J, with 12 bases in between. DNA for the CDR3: TGTGCCACCAGCAGAGCGACAGGTCTTATGAACACTGAAGCTTTCTTT. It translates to CATSRATGLMNTEAFF.

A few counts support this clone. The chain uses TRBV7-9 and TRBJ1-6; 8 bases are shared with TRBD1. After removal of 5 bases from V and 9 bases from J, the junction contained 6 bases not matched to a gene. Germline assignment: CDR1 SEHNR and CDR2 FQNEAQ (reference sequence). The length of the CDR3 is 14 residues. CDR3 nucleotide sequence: TGTGCCAGCAGCCCGACAGGGGTGGGTTCACCCCTCCACTTT. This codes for CASSPTGVGSPLHF.

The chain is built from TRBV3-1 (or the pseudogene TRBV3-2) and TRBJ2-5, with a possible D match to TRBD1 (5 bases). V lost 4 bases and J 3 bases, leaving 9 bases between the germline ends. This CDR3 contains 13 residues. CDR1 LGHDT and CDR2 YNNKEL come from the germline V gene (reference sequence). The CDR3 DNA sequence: TGTGCCAGCAGCCTAATAGGGGAAGAGACCCAGTACTTC. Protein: CASSLIGEETQYF.

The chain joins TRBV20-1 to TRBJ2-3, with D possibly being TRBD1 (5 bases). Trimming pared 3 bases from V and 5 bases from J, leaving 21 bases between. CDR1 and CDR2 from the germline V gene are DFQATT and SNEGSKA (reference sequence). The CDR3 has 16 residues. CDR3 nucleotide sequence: TGCAGTGCTAGTGTTCCAGGGAAGATTTTCAAAGATACGCAGTATTTT. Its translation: CSASVPGKIFKDTQYF.

The CDR3 bases are TGTGCCAGCAGCTTAAGGGGAACAGGGGACCCCAATGAGCAGTTCTTC. Amino acids: CASSLRGTGDPNEQFF. The chain couples TRBV9 to TRBJ2-1; TRBD1 matches 7 bases. Germline CDR1 reads SGDLS; CDR2 reads YYNGEE. The CDR3 spans 16 residues. The V and J ends lost 4 bases and 6 bases, in that order; junction bases with no gene match: 13.

The CDR3 loop is CATNTPGQGLPTDTQYF. For the CDR3, the DNA is TGTGCCACCAATACCCCGGGACAGGGTCTACCCACAGATACGCAGTATTTT. The chain joins TRBV24-1 to TRBJ2-3, with TRBD1 matching 9 bases. The CDR3 is 17 amino acids. The germline V gene encodes CDR1 KGHDR and CDR2 SFDVKD. With V trimmed by 8 bases and J by 2 bases, 13 bases remained unmatched.

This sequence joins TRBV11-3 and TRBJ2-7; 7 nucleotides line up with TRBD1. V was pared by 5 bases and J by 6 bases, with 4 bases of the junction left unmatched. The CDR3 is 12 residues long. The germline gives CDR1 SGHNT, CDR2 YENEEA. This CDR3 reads CASSPGGPEQYF. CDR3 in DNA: TGTGCCAGCAGCCCAGGGGGACCCGAGCAGTACTTC.

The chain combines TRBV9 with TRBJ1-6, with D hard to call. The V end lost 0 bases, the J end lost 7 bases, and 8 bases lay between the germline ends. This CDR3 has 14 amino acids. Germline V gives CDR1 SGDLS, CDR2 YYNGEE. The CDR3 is CASSVDYGNSPLHF. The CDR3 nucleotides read TGTGCCAGCAGCGTAGACTACGGGAATTCACCCCTCCACTTT.

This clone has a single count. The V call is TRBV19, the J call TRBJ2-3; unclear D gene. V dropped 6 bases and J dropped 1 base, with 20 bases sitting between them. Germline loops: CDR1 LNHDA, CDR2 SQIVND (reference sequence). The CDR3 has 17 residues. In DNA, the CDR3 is TGTGCCAGTAGCTCTCTCCCAGCGCCGGATGGCACAGATACGCAGTATTTT. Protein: CASSSLPAPDGTDTQYF.

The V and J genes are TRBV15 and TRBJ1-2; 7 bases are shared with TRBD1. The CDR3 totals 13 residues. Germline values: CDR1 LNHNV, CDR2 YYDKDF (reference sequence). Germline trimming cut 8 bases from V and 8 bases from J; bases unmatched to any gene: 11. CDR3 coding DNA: TGTGCCACCTCTAACAGGGGTGGCAAGGGCTACACCTTC. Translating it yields CATSNRGGKGYTF.

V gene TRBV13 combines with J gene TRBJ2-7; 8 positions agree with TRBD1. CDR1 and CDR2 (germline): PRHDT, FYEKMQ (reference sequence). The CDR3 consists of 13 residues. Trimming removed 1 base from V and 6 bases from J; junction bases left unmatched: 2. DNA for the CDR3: TGTGCCAGCAGCTTAGTACAGGGGGGCGAGCAGTACTTC. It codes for CASSLVQGGEQYF.

CDR3 sequence (DNA): TGCGCCAGCAGCTCAAACCCCTTAGGGACAGGGGTTCCCGGGGAGCTGTTTTTT. This sequence encodes CASSSNPLGTGVPGELFF. V and J are TRBV5-1 and TRBJ2-2; 10 bases match TRBD1. CDR1 and CDR2 from the germline V gene are SGHRS and YFSETQ. The V and J ends lost 3 bases and 6 bases, in that order; junction bases with no gene match: 14. The CDR3 sequence is 18 residues long.

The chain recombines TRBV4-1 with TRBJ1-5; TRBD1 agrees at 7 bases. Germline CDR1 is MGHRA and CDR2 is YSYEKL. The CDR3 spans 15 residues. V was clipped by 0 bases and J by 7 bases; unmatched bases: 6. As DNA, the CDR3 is TGCGCCAGCAGCCAAGAAGTAACAGGGGAGCAGCCCCAGCATTTT. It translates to CASSQEVTGEQPQHF.

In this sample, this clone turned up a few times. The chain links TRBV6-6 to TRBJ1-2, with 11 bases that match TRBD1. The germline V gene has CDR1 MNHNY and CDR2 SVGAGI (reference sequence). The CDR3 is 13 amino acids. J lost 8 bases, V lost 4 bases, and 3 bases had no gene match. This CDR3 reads CASSWTGGVGYTF. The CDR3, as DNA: TGTGCCAGCAGTTGGACAGGGGGCGTAGGCTACACCTTC.

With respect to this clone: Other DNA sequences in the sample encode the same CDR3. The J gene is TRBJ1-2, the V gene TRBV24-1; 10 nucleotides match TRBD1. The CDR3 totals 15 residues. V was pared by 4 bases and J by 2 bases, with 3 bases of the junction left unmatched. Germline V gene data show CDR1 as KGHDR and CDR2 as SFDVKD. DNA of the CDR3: TGTGCCACCAGTGACCCGGGACAGGGGAACTATGGCTACACCTTC. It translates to CATSDPGQGNYGYTF.

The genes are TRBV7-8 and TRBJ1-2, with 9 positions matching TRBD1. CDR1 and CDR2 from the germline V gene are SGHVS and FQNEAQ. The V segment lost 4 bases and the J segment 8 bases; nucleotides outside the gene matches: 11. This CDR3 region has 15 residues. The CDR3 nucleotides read TGTGCCAGCAGCTCCTTGGACAGGGGCCGTTTAGGCTACACCTTC. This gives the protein CASSSLDRGRLGYTF.

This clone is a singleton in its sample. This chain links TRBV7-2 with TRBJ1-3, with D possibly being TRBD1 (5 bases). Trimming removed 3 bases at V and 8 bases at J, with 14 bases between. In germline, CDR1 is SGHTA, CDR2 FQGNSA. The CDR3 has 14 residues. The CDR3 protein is CASSLQGLLDTIYF. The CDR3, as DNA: TGTGCCAGCAGCTTGCAGGGCCTTTTGGACACCATATATTTT.

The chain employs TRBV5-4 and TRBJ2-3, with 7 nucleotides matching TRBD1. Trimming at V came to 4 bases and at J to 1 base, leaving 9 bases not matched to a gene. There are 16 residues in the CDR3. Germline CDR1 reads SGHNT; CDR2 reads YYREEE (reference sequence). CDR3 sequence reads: CASSRVYRGGTDTQYF. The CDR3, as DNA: TGTGCCAGCAGCCGGGTCTACAGGGGCGGCACAGATACGCAGTATTTT.

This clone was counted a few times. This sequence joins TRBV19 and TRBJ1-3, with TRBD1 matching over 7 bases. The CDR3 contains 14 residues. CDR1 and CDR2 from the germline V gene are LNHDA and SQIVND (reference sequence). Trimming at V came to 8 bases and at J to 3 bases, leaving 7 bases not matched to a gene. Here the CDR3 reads CASRIDRVGNTIYF. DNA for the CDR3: TGTGCCAGTCGCATCGACAGGGTTGGAAACACCATATATTTT.